The 8 T cell receptor beta chains below all came from one sample that was sequenced in a study of T cell changes during pregnancy in multiple sclerosis. TCRdb's table, derived via immunoSEQ multiplex PCR, lists solely in-frame clones and lacks some. The table includes roughly 80,000 clones, around 90% detected once. The sample was peripheral blood, taken before pregnancy. These TCRs come from a female donor with multiple sclerosis, enrolled in a pregnancy study.

The chain is built from TRBV18 and TRBJ2-5, with TRBD2 matching 13 bases. The CDR3 consists of 17 residues. Trimming at V came to 3 bases and at J to 1 base, leaving 5 bases not matched to a gene. In germline, CDR1 is KGHSH, CDR2 LQKENI. The CDR3 sequence is CASSPMGTSGAQETQYF. The DNA for the CDR3 is TGTGCCAGCTCACCGATGGGGACTAGCGGGGCCCAAGAGACCCAGTACTTC.

The chain employs TRBV5-8 and TRBJ1-1; possibly TRBD1 for D (5 bases). The germline CDR1 and CDR2 sequences are SGHTS and YDEGEE. This CDR3 spans 15 amino acids. The germline V and J ends were trimmed by 0 bases and 4 bases, with 13 bases remaining between them. DNA of the CDR3: TGTGCCAGCAGCTTGGCCGGGAGGGGAAGCACTGAAGCTTTCTTT. Amino acid sequence: CASSLAGRGSTEAFF.

The rearrangement uses TRBV28 and TRBJ1-5; the D is unclear. CDR1 and CDR2 (germline): MDHEN, SYDVKM. V was clipped by 4 bases and J by 5 bases, with 6 bases between them. This CDR3 region has 12 residues. For the CDR3, the DNA is TGTGCCAGCAGTTACCTACATCAGCCCCAGCATTTT. This encodes CASSYLHQPQHF.

The chain links TRBV6-1 to TRBJ2-4; TRBD2 is a possible D gene (5 bases). This CDR3 is 13 amino acids long. V was trimmed by 10 bases and J by 3 bases, leaving 13 bases between them. CDR1 is MNHNS and CDR2 is SASEGT in the germline V gene. CDR3 sequence (DNA): TGTGCCACCAATGGACTTTTCAAAAACATTCAGTACTTC. It is translated as CATNGLFKNIQYF.

The chain links TRBV14 to TRBJ2-7, with 9 bases fitting TRBD1. Germline CDR1 SGHDN, CDR2 FVKESK. The CDR3 has 15 amino acids. Losses at the gene ends were 0 bases for V and 2 bases for J; bases not matched to a gene: 2. Here the CDR3 DNA reads TGTGCCAGCAGCCAAGAACAGGGGGCGACCTACGAGCAGTACTTC. Its translation: CASSQEQGATYEQYF.

The V gene is TRBV7-2, the J gene TRBJ2-2; 8 nucleotides line up with TRBD1. The CDR3 consists of 15 residues. Germline V gene lookup returns CDR1 SGHTA and CDR2 FQGNSA. The junction had 3 bases not matched to a gene; V was cut back by 2 bases and J by 4 bases. The CDR3 region is CASSLQGAGTGELFF. The CDR3 DNA reads as TGTGCCAGCAGCTTACAGGGGGCCGGCACCGGGGAGCTGTTTTTT.

The chain is built from TRBV19 and TRBJ2-5, with a possible D match to TRBD1 (6 bases). The CDR3 length is 17 residues. V lost 3 bases to trimming and J lost 5 bases, with 22 bases between them. Germline V gene data show CDR1 as LNHDA and CDR2 as SQIVND (reference sequence). CDR3 DNA: TGTGCCAGTAGTATCGGACAGCTTAGGCCACAGGAGGAGACCCAGTACTTC. This translates into CASSIGQLRPQEETQYF. Full variable domain (missing parts from reference TRBV19 and TRBJ2-5): DGGITQSPKYLFRKEGQNVTLSCEQNLNHDAMYWYRQDPGQGLRLIYYSQIVNDFQKGDIAEGYSVSREKKESFPLTVTSAQKNPTAFYLCASSIGQLRPQEETQYFGPGTRLLVL.

This chain links TRBV6-1 with TRBJ1-5; 7 nucleotides match TRBD1. The CDR3 is made up of 14 amino acids. With V trimmed by 3 bases and J by 5 bases, 4 bases remained unmatched. The V gene's germline CDR1 is MNHNS and CDR2 SASEGT. In DNA form, the CDR3 reads TGTGCCAGCAGTGACGGACAGGTTTATCAGCCCCAGCATTTT. It translates to CASSDGQVYQPQHF.